This record looks at one T cell receptor (beta chain) sequence and its context. What it binds is not known. Repertoires were generated with immunoSEQ multiplex PCR, while TCRdb's copy carries only in-frame clones and drops some. The sample records 150,000 to 200,000 clones, about 85% being singletons. This specimen comes from a study of cytomegalovirus exposure and HLA in healthy donors. Deletions cut 2 bases from V and 2 bases from J, with 7 bases between. CDR3 size: 15 residues. Germline loops: CDR1 MNHEY, CDR2 SVGAGI. Study results and limitations: The tendency of first-cohort TCR clusters to co-occur in the 130 or so validation repertoires was identified by a subsequent analysis. The authors listed around 150 TCR beta chains as cytomegalovirus-associated. The classifier reportedly diagnosed cytomegalovirus status with high sensitivity and specificity.

The sequence derives from a man aged 25-40 years in good health and CMV-seropositive. Sequencing input: PBMCs. V is TRBV6-5 and J is TRBJ2-6, with D unresolved. The CDR3 nucleotides read TGTGCCAGCAGTTACCTGGTAGCTGGGGCCAACGTCCTGACTTTC. Its protein product is CASSYLVAGANVLTF.